The 14 T cell receptor beta chains below all came from one sample that was sequenced in a study of T-cell memory formation after mild COVID-19. TCRdb re-analysed the 5' RACE reads in MiXCR, keeping a single row per CDR3 protein. The sample lists about 400,000 distinct CDR3 sequences; 16% were seen once. Sequencing was performed on PBMCs or a T cell subset sorted from them (not recorded which). These receptors originate from a young man who had mild COVID-19 (a few samples of this study predate the infection). Cell type and time point are not known.

V and J are TRBV15 and TRBJ2-2; D may be TRBD2 (5 bases). V was pared by 5 bases and J by 8 bases, with 15 bases between. Germline loops: CDR1 LNHNV, CDR2 YYDKDF (reference sequence). CDR3 size: 14 residues. This chain's CDR3 is CATSLRGQSGELFF. DNA of the CDR3: TGTGCCACCAGCCTCCGAGGGCAGTCGGGGGAGCTGTTTTTT.

This clonotype was detected a few times. The CDR3 bases are TGTGCCACCAGCAGAGCCGACGGCTCGATGAACACTGAAGCTTTCTTT. This codes for CATSRADGSMNTEAFF. The chain carries TRBV15 and TRBJ1-1; D not resolved. The CDR3 sequence is 16 residues long. V lost 1 base to trimming and J lost 0 bases, with 12 bases between them. The V gene's germline CDR1 is LNHNV and CDR2 YYDKDF (reference sequence). Based on the CDR3 plus reference TRBV15 and TRBJ1-1, the full variable domain is DAMVIQNPRYQVTQFGKPVTLSCSQTLNHNVMYWYQQKSSQAPKLLFHYYDKDFNNEADTPDNFQSRRPNTSFCFLDIRSPGLGDTAMYLCATSRADGSMNTEAFFGQGTRLTVV.

V and J are TRBV6-5 and TRBJ1-1; D call uncertain. V gave up 7 bases and J gave up 2 bases, with 11 bases separating them. CDR1 and CDR2 from the germline V gene are MNHEY and SVGAGI. The CDR3 spans 13 residues. The CDR3 spells CASKSIGNTEAFF. In DNA form, the CDR3 reads TGTGCCAGCAAATCAATTGGAAACACTGAAGCTTTCTTT.

There are many counts of this clonotype. The J gene is TRBJ2-7, the V gene TRBV28; the D gene is possibly TRBD1 (6 bases). The CDR3 is 15 residues long. Germline V lookup: CDR1 MDHEN, CDR2 SYDVKM. V was clipped by 2 bases and J by 1 base, with 12 bases between them. CDR3 nucleotides: TGTGCCAGCAGTTTAGGACAGTCAGAATCCTACGAGCAGTACGTC. It yields the protein CASSLGQSESYEQYV.

This clonotype came up a few times. J is TRBJ2-5 and V is TRBV20-1; no firm D call. The CDR3 is 13 amino acids. From germline, CDR1 is DFQATT and CDR2 SNEGSKA (reference sequence). CDR3 protein: CTPFGRLQETQYF. CDR3 in DNA: TGCACCCCCTTCGGACGGCTCCAAGAGACCCAGTACTTC.

This clonotype was observed at least ten times. This chain connects TRBV9 to TRBJ2-3, with D perhaps matching TRBD2 (6 bases). The CDR3 runs to 18 residues. Trimming pared 3 bases from V and 5 bases from J, leaving 25 bases between. In germline, CDR1 is SGDLS, CDR2 YYNGEE. Here the CDR3 reads CASSGLPGLKMPGDTQYF. In nucleotides, the CDR3 is TGTGCCAGCAGCGGCCTCCCTGGACTAAAAATGCCGGGAGATACGCAGTATTTT.

The rearrangement joins TRBV2 to TRBJ1-5, with D unresolved. The length of the CDR3 is 15 residues. Germline CDR1 SNHLY, CDR2 FYNNEI. Trimming took off 6 bases at V and 0 bases at J, with 12 bases between the two ends. CDR3 sequence (DNA): TGTGCCAGCAGGGCGGTCGATCATAGCAATCAGCCCCAGCATTTT. Translation: CASRAVDHSNQPQHF.

This clonotype was observed a handful of times. The chain recombines TRBV29-1 with TRBJ2-3, with 10 bases identical to TRBD1. The germline gives CDR1 SQVTM, CDR2 ANQGSEA. V trimming: 1 base; J trimming: 0 bases; junction bases outside the gene matches: 4. This CDR3 has 16 amino acids. CDR3: CSVEGMTGGSTDTQYF. Here the CDR3 DNA reads TGCAGCGTTGAAGGGATGACAGGGGGCAGCACAGATACGCAGTATTTT.

In this sample, this clonotype turned up a few times. The chain carries TRBV5-6 and TRBJ2-3; TRBD1 is a possible D gene (6 bases). The length of the CDR3 is 13 residues. Trimming stripped 5 bases from V and 1 base from J, with 8 bases between. From germline, CDR1 is SGHDT and CDR2 YYEEEE. The CDR3 DNA is TGTGCCAGCAGGGGGGCCGGCACAGATACGCAGTATTTT. Its translation is CASRGAGTDTQYF.

This clonotype was seen a few times. The chain combines TRBV7-9 with TRBJ1-4; unclear D gene. Germline values: CDR1 SEHNR, CDR2 FQNEAQ (reference sequence). V lost 3 bases and J 8 bases, leaving 13 bases between the germline ends. This CDR3 has 14 amino acids. Here the CDR3 DNA reads TGTGCCAGCAGCTTTATGGGAAGTCGAGAAAAACTGTTTTTT. Its protein is CASSFMGSREKLFF.

This clonotype was seen more than once but under ten times. The chain carries TRBV7-6 and TRBJ1-2, with 9 bases aligning to TRBD1. CDR3 length: 18 amino acids. Per the germline V gene, CDR1 is SGHVS and CDR2 is FNYEAQ. The V and J ends lost 1 base and 3 bases, in that order; junction bases with no gene match: 12. Here the CDR3 DNA reads TGTGCCAGCAGCTTAGGGAGACAGGGGGAGGATCCAGACTATGGCTACACCTTC. Amino acids: CASSLGRQGEDPDYGYTF.

The CDR3 sequence: CASSDQTGHQPQHF. The CDR3 nucleotides are TGTGCCAGCAGTGACCAGACAGGGCATCAGCCCCAGCATTTT. The chain couples TRBV25-1 to TRBJ1-5, with 7 bases lining up with TRBD1. Germline CDR1 is MGHDK and CDR2 is SYGVNS. J lost 5 bases, V lost 3 bases, and 4 bases had no gene match. The CDR3 covers 14 residues.

The table lists this clonotype with a few counts. The chain recombines TRBV7-9 with TRBJ1-1; TRBD1 might be the D (6 bases). This CDR3 comprises 13 residues. V shed 4 bases and J shed 3 bases, with 9 bases lying between them. The germline gives CDR1 SEHNR, CDR2 FQNEAQ (reference sequence). The CDR3 protein is CASSYPGDTEAFF. CDR3 DNA sequence: TGTGCCAGCAGCTACCCAGGGGACACTGAAGCTTTCTTT.

The chain is built from TRBV29-1 and TRBJ1-1; D is uncertain. Looked up from germline, CDR1 is SQVTM and CDR2 is ANQGSEA. V was cut by 4 bases and J by 5 bases, with 8 bases left in between. The CDR3 extends over 11 amino acids. Here the CDR3 reads CSVVSATEAFF. The DNA for the CDR3 is TGCAGCGTTGTCAGTGCGACTGAAGCTTTCTTT. The full variable domain, in which reference TRBV29-1 and TRBJ1-1 provide the parts outside the CDR3, is SAVISQKPSRDICQRGTSLTIQCQVDSQVTMMFWYRQQPGQSLTLIATANQGSEATYESGFVIDKFPISRPNLTFSTLTVSNMSPEDSSIYLCSVVSATEAFFGQGTRLTVV.